The 32 T cell receptor beta chains presented below share a single source sample, sequenced in a study of cytomegalovirus exposure and HLA in healthy donors. This PCR relied on a set of 60 Vbeta primers and 13 Jbeta primers. Libraries were prepared by immunoSEQ multiplex PCR; TCRdb keeps only in-frame clonotypes and omits some of them. Here the sample spans 200,000 to 250,000 clones, about three quarters being singletons. Source material: PBMCs. All receptors derive from a man aged 35 to 55 in good health and CMV-seronegative.

J is TRBJ2-3 and V is TRBV27, with D maybe TRBD2 (7 bases). Germline-derived CDR1 and CDR2 are MNHEY and SMNVEV (reference sequence). V lost 8 bases, J lost 4 bases, and 28 bases lay in between. The CDR3 is 18 residues long. DNA of the CDR3: TGTGCCAGCTCGAGCCTCCCAATTAGGGGGGGACGGGCAGATACGCAGTATTTT. As protein: CASSSLPIRGGRADTQYF.

The rearrangement uses TRBV11-1 and TRBJ1-1; D is perhaps TRBD1 (5 bases). Germline CDR1 SGHAT, CDR2 FQDESV (reference sequence). Trimming pared 3 bases from V and 8 bases from J, leaving 13 bases between. The length of the CDR3 is 13 residues. The CDR3 spells CASSLSQGYEAFF. CDR3 coding DNA: TGTGCCAGCAGCTTGAGCCAGGGATACGAAGCTTTCTTT.

The J gene is TRBJ1-2, the V gene TRBV28; 7 bases agree with TRBD1. After removal of 8 bases from V and 2 bases from J, the junction contained 5 bases not matched to a gene. The germline V gene encodes CDR1 MDHEN and CDR2 SYDVKM. This CDR3 contains 13 residues. This chain's CDR3 is CASSKDRNYGYTF. The CDR3 bases are TGTGCCAGCTCAAAGGACAGGAACTATGGCTACACCTTC.

The chain couples TRBV7-2 to TRBJ1-1, with a possible D match to TRBD1 (5 bases). CDR1 and CDR2 from the germline V gene are SGHTA and FQGNSA. Trimming left V 5 bases short and J 1 base short, with 11 bases between. This CDR3 is built from 14 residues. The CDR3 bases are TGTGCCAGCAGCATCAGGGTTGGGAACACTGAAGCTTTCTTT. Translation: CASSIRVGNTEAFF.

This clone was recorded only once. J is TRBJ2-2 and V is TRBV7-6; TRBD2 agrees at 8 bases. The CDR3 consists of 16 residues. The V segment lost 5 bases and the J segment 4 bases; nucleotides outside the gene matches: 9. CDR1 is SGHVS and CDR2 is FNYEAQ in the germline V gene. CDR3 loop: CASSPESGGLTGELFF. CDR3 coding DNA: TGTGCCAGCAGCCCTGAGTCGGGGGGGCTCACCGGGGAGCTGTTTTTT.

V gene TRBV7-9 combines with J gene TRBJ2-3; a weak D match, TRBD2 (6 bases). Trimming removed 5 bases from V and 5 bases from J, with 14 bases in between. The CDR3 is made up of 14 amino acids. Looked up from germline, CDR1 is SEHNR and CDR2 is FQNEAQ (reference sequence). CDR3 sequence (DNA): TGTGCCAGCAGCGTGGCCGGGGGAGGAGATACGCAGTATTTT. As protein: CASSVAGGGDTQYF. Based on the CDR3 plus reference TRBV7-9 and TRBJ2-3, the full variable domain is DTGVSQNPRHKITKRGQNVTFRCDPISEHNRLYWYRQTLGQGPEFLTYFQNEAQLEKSRLLSDRFSAERPKGSFSTLEIQRTEQGDSAMYLCASSVAGGGDTQYFGPGTRLTVL.

Written as DNA, the CDR3 is TGCGCCAGCAGCCCTTGGTCGGGAGCTTCCTACGAGCAGTACTTC. It translates to CASSPWSGASYEQYF. The gene calls are TRBV5-1 and TRBJ2-7; possible D gene TRBD2, 6 bases. This CDR3 has 15 amino acids. Germline CDR1 SGHRS, CDR2 YFSETQ. V lost 4 bases to trimming and J lost 1 base, with 15 bases between them.

The genes are TRBV10-3 and TRBJ1-2; the match to TRBD1 covers 7 bases. Germline V gene sequence: CDR1 ENHRY, CDR2 SYGVKD. J gave up 3 bases and V 2 bases, and 0 bases lay outside the gene matches. The CDR3 is 13 residues long. CDR3 protein: CAISETGDYGYTF. The CDR3 DNA sequence: TGTGCCATCAGTGAGACAGGGGACTATGGCTACACCTTC.

The rearrangement links TRBV20-1 to TRBJ2-1; D gene uncertain. The V end was cut by 7 bases, the J end by 7 bases, with 8 bases between. Germline values: CDR1 DFQATT, CDR2 SNEGSKA (reference sequence). This CDR3 has 10 residues. The CDR3 loop is CSVHGNEQFF. CDR3 nucleotides: TGCAGTGTCCACGGGAATGAGCAGTTCTTC.

The V gene is TRBV5-1, the J gene TRBJ2-5; TRBD2 aligns across 7 bases. V gave up 4 bases and J gave up 5 bases; unmatched junction bases: 14. The germline V gene has CDR1 SGHRS and CDR2 YFSETQ. This CDR3 contains 16 residues. The CDR3 is CASSDGFSGHGETQYF. CDR3 coding DNA: TGCGCCAGCAGCGATGGTTTTAGCGGGCACGGGGAGACCCAGTACTTC.

V and J are TRBV4-3 and TRBJ2-1; D perhaps matches TRBD1 (5 bases). CDR1 is LGHNA and CDR2 is YSLEER in the germline V gene. V lost 0 bases and J lost 5, with 26 bases in between. The CDR3 loop spans 20 amino acids. CDR3 protein: CASSQDLEGVYIIGDNEQFF. DNA of the CDR3: TGCGCCAGCAGCCAAGATCTAGAAGGGGTTTATATCATAGGGGACAATGAGCAGTTCTTC.

This clone came up once. This chain links TRBV7-9 with TRBJ2-5; D is possibly TRBD1 (5 bases). The last part of the DNA fits TRBJ2-7 better; the J call may be wrong. CDR1 SEHNR and CDR2 FQNEAQ come from the germline V gene (reference sequence). The CDR3 has 12 residues. This CDR3 reads CASDQGTYEQYF. DNA for the CDR3: TGTGCCAGCGACCAGGGTACCTACGAGCAGTACTTC.

V is TRBV11-2 and J is TRBJ2-1; TRBD2 might be the D (5 bases). The V and J ends lost 2 bases and 4 bases respectively, with 15 bases between them. Germline loops: CDR1 SGHAT, CDR2 FQNNGV. The CDR3 length is 16 residues. This CDR3 is CASSLKGPSGYNEQFF. The CDR3 DNA is TGTGCCAGCAGCTTAAAAGGTCCCAGCGGTTACAATGAGCAGTTCTTC.

V and J are TRBV7-2 and TRBJ1-2, with D possibly matching TRBD1 (6 bases). Trimming left V 2 bases short and J 8 bases short, with 12 bases between. CDR3 length equals 13 residues. Germline-derived CDR1 and CDR2 are SGHTA and FQGNSA. Written as DNA, the CDR3 is TGTGCCAGCAGCTTAACAGGGAACTCCGGCTACACCTTC. This codes for CASSLTGNSGYTF. Together with reference TRBV7-2 and TRBJ1-2, the CDR3 gives the full variable domain: GAGVSQSPSNKVTEKGKDVELRCDPISGHTALYWYRQSLGQGLEFLIYFQGNSAPDKSGLPSDRFSAERTGGSVSTLTIQRTQQEDSAVYLCASSLTGNSGYTFGSGTRLTVV.

The chain employs TRBV18 and TRBJ1-1, with D perhaps matching TRBD1 (6 bases). The CDR3 consists of 14 residues. Between the trimmed V and J ends, which lost 6 bases and 8 bases, there was a span of 19 bases. CDR1 is KGHSH and CDR2 is LQKENI in the germline V gene. CDR3 DNA sequence: TGTGCCAGCTCGCCCGGCACAGGGAGAAGGGAAGCTTTCTTT. It is translated as CASSPGTGRREAFF.

This sequence joins TRBV10-3 and TRBJ1-2; TRBD1 aligns across 9 bases. Germline CDR1 is ENHRY and CDR2 is SYGVKD. V gave up 2 bases and J gave up 5 bases; unmatched junction bases: 6. This CDR3 is 15 amino acids long. CDR3 region: CAISETTGGRYGYTF. CDR3 bases: TGTGCCATCAGTGAGACGACAGGGGGAAGGTATGGCTACACCTTC.

This clone appeared a single time. The chain carries TRBV9 and TRBJ1-4; 10 bases agree with TRBD1. Germline V gives CDR1 SGDLS, CDR2 YYNGEE. The CDR3 sequence is 15 residues long. V was pared by 4 bases and J by 7 bases, with 7 bases of the junction left unmatched. CDR3 region: CASSQTGTGVEKLFF. DNA for the CDR3: TGTGCCAGCAGCCAGACCGGGACAGGGGTTGAAAAACTGTTTTTT.

This chain joins TRBV15 and TRBJ2-3, with 9 bases lining up with TRBD2. The junction had 6 bases not matched to a gene; V was cut back by 1 base and J by 4 bases. Germline values: CDR1 LNHNV, CDR2 YYDKDF (reference sequence). The CDR3 covers 16 residues. The CDR3 region has the DNA TGTGCCACCAGCAGAGGGGGCGGGAGGGCCGCAGATACGCAGTATTTT. Its translation: CATSRGGGRAADTQYF.

Concerning this clone itself: A read error may account for a junction end that differs from germline. The V call is TRBV7-9, the J call TRBJ1-2; a possible D gene is TRBD1 (5 bases). Germline V gene lookup returns CDR1 SEHNR and CDR2 FQNEAQ (reference sequence). The CDR3 loop spans 16 amino acids. The DNA for the CDR3 is TGTTCCAGCAGCTTAGCGATGCAGGGCGGAAGATATGGCTACACCTTC. The encoded protein is CSSSLAMQGGRYGYTF.

This chain connects TRBV7-3 to TRBJ2-1; 8 nucleotides line up with TRBD2. With V trimmed by 5 bases and J by 4 bases, 7 bases remained unmatched. The CDR3 sequence is 15 residues long. Germline V gene data show CDR1 as SGHTA and CDR2 as FQGTGA. The CDR3 loop reads CASSPREGPYNEQFF. CDR3 bases: TGTGCCAGCAGCCCCCGGGAGGGACCATACAATGAGCAGTTCTTC. The variable domain in full, with the rest retrieved from reference TRBV7-3 and TRBJ2-1, is GAGVSQTPSNKVTEKGKYVELRCDPISGHTALYWYRQSLGQGPEFLIYFQGTGAADDSGLPNDRFFAVRPEGSVSTLKIQRTERGDSAVYLCASSPREGPYNEQFFGPGTRLTVL.

This chain uses TRBV5-1 with TRBJ2-3, with TRBD2 identical over 13 bases. The germline CDR1 and CDR2 sequences are SGHRS and YFSETQ. There are 21 residues in the CDR3. Trimming at V came to 4 bases and at J to 2 bases, leaving 19 bases not matched to a gene. The CDR3 loop is CASSPRGLAGSLTGFTDTQYF. CDR3 in DNA: TGCGCCAGCAGCCCCAGGGGACTAGCGGGATCCTTGACTGGCTTCACAGATACGCAGTATTTT.

This clone showed up just a few times. The V call is TRBV7-2, the J call TRBJ2-7, with D tentatively TRBD1 (6 bases). The germline V and J ends were trimmed by 4 bases and 5 bases, with 12 bases remaining between them. CDR1 is SGHTA, CDR2 FQGNSA, per germline. The CDR3 extends over 13 amino acids. This chain's CDR3 is CASSSEGGNEQYF. CDR3 sequence (DNA): TGTGCCAGCAGCTCCGAAGGGGGAAACGAGCAGTACTTC.

V gene TRBV4-1 combines with J gene TRBJ1-5; 10 positions agree with TRBD1. J lost 5 bases, V lost 3 bases, and 4 bases had no gene match. The CDR3 is 15 residues long. Germline CDR1 reads MGHRA; CDR2 reads YSYEKL. The CDR3 DNA reads as TGCGCCAGCAGCCAGGGGACAGGGGACTATCAGCCCCAGCATTTT. Translating it yields CASSQGTGDYQPQHF.

The CDR3 is CASGARGGNTGELFF. Written as DNA, the CDR3 is TGTGCTAGTGGGGCGCGCGGGGGGAACACCGGGGAGCTGTTTTTT. The chain recombines TRBV12-5 with TRBJ2-2; TRBD2 agrees at 7 bases. CDR3 length: 15 residues. Germline loops: CDR1 LGHNT, CDR2 FRNRAP. V gave up 6 bases and J gave up 1 base; unmatched junction bases: 5.

The gene calls are TRBV6-1 and TRBJ2-1, with 13 nucleotides matching TRBD2. Germline V gene lookup returns CDR1 MNHNS and CDR2 SASEGT. J gave up 6 bases and V 3 bases, and 2 bases lay outside the gene matches. This CDR3 contains 15 residues. CDR3 bases: TGTGCCAGCAGTGAGAGGACTAGCGGGGGCAATGAGCAGTTCTTC. Translated: CASSERTSGGNEQFF.

CDR3 bases: TGTGCCAGCAGCCCTGGACAGGGCATCTCCTACAATGAGCAGTTCTTC. This codes for CASSPGQGISYNEQFF. The V gene is TRBV5-4, the J gene TRBJ2-1; TRBD1 aligns across 8 bases. The germline V gene encodes CDR1 SGHNT and CDR2 YYREEE (reference sequence). V was pared by 4 bases and J by 0 bases, with 6 bases of the junction left unmatched. The CDR3 extends over 16 amino acids. Full variable domain (missing parts from reference TRBV5-4 and TRBJ2-1): ETGVTQSPTHLIKTRGQQVTLRCSSQSGHNTVSWYQQALGQGPQFIFQYYREEENGRGNFPPRFSGLQFPNYSSELNVNALELDDSALYLCASSPGQGISYNEQFFGPGTRLTVL.

The chain links TRBV5-1 to TRBJ2-1, with D possibly TRBD2 on 5 matching bases. CDR1 and CDR2 (germline): SGHRS, YFSETQ. This CDR3 comprises 16 residues. V lost 0 bases and J lost 5, with 15 bases in between. CDR3 in DNA: TGCGCCAGCAGCTTGGCTCTGGACTCGACCCACAATGAGCAGTTCTTC. It translates to CASSLALDSTHNEQFF. The full variable domain, with the rest looked up from reference TRBV5-1 and TRBJ2-1, is KAGVTQTPRYLIKTRGQQVTLSCSPISGHRSVSWYQQTPGQGLQFLFEYFSETQRNKGNFPGRFSGRQFSNSRSEMNVSTLELGDSALYLCASSLALDSTHNEQFFGPGTRLTVL.

The chain recombines TRBV6-6 with TRBJ2-7; 8 nucleotides match TRBD1. The V segment lost 8 bases and the J segment 6 bases; nucleotides outside the gene matches: 15. CDR1 and CDR2 (germline): MNHNY, SVGAGI (reference sequence). CDR3 length: 15 residues. CDR3 nucleotides: TGTGCCAGCTCGACCTCGGGGCAGGGGGCGGGCGAGCAGTACTTC. Translation gives CASSTSGQGAGEQYF.

This clone occurred a few times. V and J are TRBV4-2 and TRBJ2-5, with 7 nucleotides matching TRBD2. Germline values: CDR1 LGHNA, CDR2 YNFKEQ. This CDR3 has 14 amino acids. V was pared by 1 base and J by 5 bases, with 4 bases of the junction left unmatched. CDR3 coding DNA: TGTGCCAGCAGCCAAGTGGGGGGAGGGGAGACCCAGTACTTC. This translates into CASSQVGGGETQYF.

This chain uses TRBV5-1 with TRBJ2-1, with 16 bases aligning to TRBD2. Germline CDR1 and CDR2: SGHRS and YFSETQ. This CDR3 has 16 residues. The trim removed 5 bases at V and 6 bases at J, leaving 5 bases unmatched. CDR3 protein: CASRGTSGGEANEQFF. The CDR3 nucleotides are TGCGCCAGCAGGGGGACTAGCGGGGGGGAGGCCAATGAGCAGTTCTTC.

This chain connects TRBV9 to TRBJ2-3, with 7 bases matching TRBD1. This CDR3 has 15 residues. Trimming took 4 bases from V and 0 from J; bases not matched to a gene: 5. Germline values: CDR1 SGDLS, CDR2 YYNGEE. Here the CDR3 DNA reads TGTGCCAGCAGCCCATGGGACAGAAGCACAGATACGCAGTATTTT. This gives the protein CASSPWDRSTDTQYF. Full variable domain (missing parts from reference TRBV9 and TRBJ2-3): DSGVTQTPKHLITATGQRVTLRCSPRSGDLSVYWYQQSLDQGLQFLIQYYNGEERAKGNILERFSAQQFPDLHSELNLSSLELGDSALYFCASSPWDRSTDTQYFGPGTRLTVL.

This sequence joins TRBV2 and TRBJ1-2; D is undetermined. The CDR3 sequence is 12 residues long. Trimming removed 2 bases from V and 7 bases from J, with 8 bases in between. Per germline, CDR1 SNHLY and CDR2 FYNNEI. The CDR3 DNA follows: TGTGCCAGCAGTGAATCGGGTTTTGGCTACACCTTC. Translating it yields CASSESGFGYTF.